Reported below is one TCR beta chain. These data come from a study of CD8 T cells in Susac syndrome. The CDR3 runs to 15 residues. V was clipped by 2 bases and J by 2 bases, with 13 bases between them. Germline V lookup: CDR1 WSHSY, CDR2 SAAADI. It was negative isolation that provided the CD8+ and CD4+ T cells, whereas TEMRA cells were enriched by FACS. A quantity of about 0.45 to 1 ug RNA underwent reverse transcription using random hexamers. Each CDR3 protein gets one entry after TCRdb re-called the immunoSEQ multiplex PCR reads with MiXCR. The sample lists fewer than 350,000 distinct CDR3 sequences; almost 85% were seen once.

The specimen was CD8+ T cells from PBMCs. The sequence derives from a human donor with multiple sclerosis. The J gene is TRBJ2-7, the V gene TRBV10-2, with D tentatively TRBD1 or TRBD2 (6 bases each). CDR3 bases: TGCGCCAGCAGTGAGGAGGGGGGACTTGCCTACGAGCAGTACTTC. It specifies CASSEEGGLAYEQYF.